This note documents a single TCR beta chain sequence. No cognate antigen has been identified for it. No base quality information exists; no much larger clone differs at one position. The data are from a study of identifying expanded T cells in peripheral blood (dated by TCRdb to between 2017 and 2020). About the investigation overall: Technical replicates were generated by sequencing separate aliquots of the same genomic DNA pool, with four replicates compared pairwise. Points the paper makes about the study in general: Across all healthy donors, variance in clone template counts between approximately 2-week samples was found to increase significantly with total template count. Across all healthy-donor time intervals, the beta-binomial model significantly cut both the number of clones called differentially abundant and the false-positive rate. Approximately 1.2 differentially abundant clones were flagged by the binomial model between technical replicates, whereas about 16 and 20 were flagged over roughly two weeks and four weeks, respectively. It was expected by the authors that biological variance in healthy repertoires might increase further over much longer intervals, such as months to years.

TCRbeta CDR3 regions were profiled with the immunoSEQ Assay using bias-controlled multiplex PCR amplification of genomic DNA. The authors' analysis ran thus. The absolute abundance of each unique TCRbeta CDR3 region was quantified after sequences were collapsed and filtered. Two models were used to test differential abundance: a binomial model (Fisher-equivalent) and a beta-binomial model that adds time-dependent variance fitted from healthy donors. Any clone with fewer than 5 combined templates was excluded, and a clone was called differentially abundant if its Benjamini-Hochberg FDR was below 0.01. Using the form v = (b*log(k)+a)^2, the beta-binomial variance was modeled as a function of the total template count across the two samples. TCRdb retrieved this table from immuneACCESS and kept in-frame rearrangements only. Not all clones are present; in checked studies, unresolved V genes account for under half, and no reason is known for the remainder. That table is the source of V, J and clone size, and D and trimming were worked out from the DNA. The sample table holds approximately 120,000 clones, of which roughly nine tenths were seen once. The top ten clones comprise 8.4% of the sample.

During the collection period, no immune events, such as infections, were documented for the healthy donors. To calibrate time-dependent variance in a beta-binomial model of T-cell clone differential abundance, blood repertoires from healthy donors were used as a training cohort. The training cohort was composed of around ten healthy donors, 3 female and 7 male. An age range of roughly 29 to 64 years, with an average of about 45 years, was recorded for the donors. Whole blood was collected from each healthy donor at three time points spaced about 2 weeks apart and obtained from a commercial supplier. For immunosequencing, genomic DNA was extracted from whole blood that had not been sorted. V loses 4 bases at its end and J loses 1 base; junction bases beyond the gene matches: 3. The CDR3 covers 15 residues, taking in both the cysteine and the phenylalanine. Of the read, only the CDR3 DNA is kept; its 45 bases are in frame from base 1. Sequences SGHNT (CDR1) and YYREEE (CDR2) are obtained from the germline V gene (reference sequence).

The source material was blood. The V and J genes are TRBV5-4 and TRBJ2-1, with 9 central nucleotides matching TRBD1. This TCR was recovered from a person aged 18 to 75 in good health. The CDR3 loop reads CASSGGTGSYNEQFF. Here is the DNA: TGTGCCAGCAGCGGGGGGACAGGGTCCTACAATGAGCAGTTCTTC.